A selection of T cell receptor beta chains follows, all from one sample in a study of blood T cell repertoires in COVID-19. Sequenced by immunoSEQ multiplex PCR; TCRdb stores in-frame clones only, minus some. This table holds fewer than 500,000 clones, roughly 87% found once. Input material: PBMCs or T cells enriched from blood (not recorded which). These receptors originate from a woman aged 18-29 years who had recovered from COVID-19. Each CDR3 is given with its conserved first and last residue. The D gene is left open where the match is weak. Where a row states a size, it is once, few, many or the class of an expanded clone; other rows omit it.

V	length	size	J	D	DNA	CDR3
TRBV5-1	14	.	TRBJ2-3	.	TGCGCCAGCAGCTTAGGACAAAGCACAGATACGCAGTATTTT	CASSLGQSTDTQYF
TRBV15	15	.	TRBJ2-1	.	TGTGCCACCAGCAGAGATCGACAACCCTACAATGAGCAGTTCTTC	CATSRDRQPYNEQFF
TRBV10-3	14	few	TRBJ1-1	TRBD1	TGTGCCACCGAGGGACAGGGGGCGAGGACTGAAGCTTTCTTT	CATEGQGARTEAFF
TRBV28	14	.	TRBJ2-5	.	TGTGCCAGCAGGGATACTAGTCACGGCGAGACCCAGTACTTC	CASRDTSHGETQYF
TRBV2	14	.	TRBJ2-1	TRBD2	TGTGCCAGCAGTGTACTAGCGGGGGGCTCATCGCAGTTCTTC	CASSVLAGGSSQFF
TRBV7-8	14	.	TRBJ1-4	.	TGTGCCAGCAGCCCGGGGGCAACTAATGAAAAACTGTTTTTT	CASSPGATNEKLFF
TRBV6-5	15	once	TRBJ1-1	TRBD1	TGTGCCAGCAGTTACTCCGCGACAGGGGGCACTGAAGCTTTCTTT	CASSYSATGGTEAFF
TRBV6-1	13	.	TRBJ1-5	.	TGTGCCAGCAGTGAGGGGAGCGGTCAGCCCCAGCATTTT	CASSEGSGQPQHF
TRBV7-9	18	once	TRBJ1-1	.	TGTGCCAGCAGCTTAGTGTGGGACATCGGTTTCATGAACACTGAAGCTTTCTTT	CASSLVWDIGFMNTEAFF
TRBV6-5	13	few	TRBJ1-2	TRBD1	TGTGCCAGCAGACGTAACAGGGGAGATGGCTACACCTTC	CASRRNRGDGYTF
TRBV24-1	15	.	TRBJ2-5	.	TGTGCCACCAGTGACCCCGCAGAAAGCCAAGAGACCCAGTACTTC	CATSDPAESQETQYF
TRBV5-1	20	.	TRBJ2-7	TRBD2	TGCGCCAGTTCGCAACAGGGCCCAGTTATAGCGGGGGGGCCATCATACGAGCAGTACTTC	CASSQQGPVIAGGPSYEQYF
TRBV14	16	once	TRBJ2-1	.	TGTGCCAGCAGCCAAGTCGTCAGCGGACGATGGAATGAGCAGTTCTTC	CASSQVVSGRWNEQFF
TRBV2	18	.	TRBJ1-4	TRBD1	TGTGCCAGCAGAGGTCGGGTTGACAGGGGCTTAAGGAAGGAAAAACTGTTTTTT	CASRGRVDRGLRKEKLFF
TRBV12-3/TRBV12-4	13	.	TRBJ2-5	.	TGTGCCACCTCTAAGGGAGCGGAAGAGACCCAGTACTTC	CATSKGAEETQYF
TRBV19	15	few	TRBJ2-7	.	TGTGCCAGTAGTATTTTCGGGGGGCGAGTATACGAGCAGTACTTC	CASSIFGGRVYEQYF
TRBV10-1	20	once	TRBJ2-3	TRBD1	TGCGCCAGCAGTGCCAACCGGGACATCGGGACAGAGCCTAGCACAGATACGCAGTATTTT	CASSANRDIGTEPSTDTQYF
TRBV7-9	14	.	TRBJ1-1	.	TGTGCCAGCACTCCCGGGAGTTTTATCACTGAAGCTTTCTTT	CASTPGSFITEAFF
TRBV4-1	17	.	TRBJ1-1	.	TGCGCCAGCAGCCAAGGGTCCGGGGAAAGATTGAACACTGAAGCTTTCTTT	CASSQGSGERLNTEAFF
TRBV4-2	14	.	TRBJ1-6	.	TGTGCCAGCACGAGGTCGCTTGATAATTCACCCCTCCACTTT	CASTRSLDNSPLHF
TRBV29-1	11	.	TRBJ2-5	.	TGCAGCGTTGATCTTCAAGAGACCCAGTACTTC	CSVDLQETQYF
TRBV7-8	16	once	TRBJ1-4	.	TGTGCCAGCAGCCTCGAATCATGGCAGTTTAATGAAAAACTGTTTTTT	CASSLESWQFNEKLFF
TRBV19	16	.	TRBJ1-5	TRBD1	TGTGCCAGTAGTATTTTGACAGGGGGCTCCAATCAGCCCCAGCATTTT	CASSILTGGSNQPQHF
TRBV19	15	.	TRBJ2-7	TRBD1	TGTGCCAGTAGTAGTAGTGGGACAGGGAGAAACGAGCAGTACTTC	CASSSSGTGRNEQYF
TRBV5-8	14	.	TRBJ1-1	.	TGTGCCAGCAGCTTGGGCTGGCAGAACACTGAAGCTTTCTTT	CASSLGWQNTEAFF
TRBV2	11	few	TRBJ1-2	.	TGTGCCAGCAGTGTTGGGGTGTCAGGGACCTTC	CASSVGVSGTF
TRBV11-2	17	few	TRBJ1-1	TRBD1	TGTGCCAGCAGCTTAGACCGACAGGGGGGTCCGAACACTGAAGCTTTCTTT	CASSLDRQGGPNTEAFF
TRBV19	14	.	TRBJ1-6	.	TGTGCCAGTAGTATTGAGACGGCTAGGTCACCCCTCCACTTT	CASSIETARSPLHF
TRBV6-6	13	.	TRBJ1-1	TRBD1	TGTGCCAGCAGCGCGGACAGGGAAACTGAAGCTTTCTTT	CASSADRETEAFF
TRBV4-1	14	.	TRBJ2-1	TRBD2	TGCGCCAGCAGCCCTGGGACTAGCGGGGTAGAGCAGTTCTTC	CASSPGTSGVEQFF
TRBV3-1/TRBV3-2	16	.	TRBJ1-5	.	TGTGCCAGCAGCCGAGAGACTAGACAGAGCAATCAGCCCCAGCATTTT	CASSRETRQSNQPQHF
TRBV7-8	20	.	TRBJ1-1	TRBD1	TGTGCCAGCAGCTTGCGGGGACAGGGTGAGGTGTACACCCTGAACACTGAAGCTTTCTTT	CASSLRGQGEVYTLNTEAFF
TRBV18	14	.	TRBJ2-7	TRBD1	TGTGCCAGCTCACAGGGACAGGGGTTCGGCGAGCAGTACTTC	CASSQGQGFGEQYF
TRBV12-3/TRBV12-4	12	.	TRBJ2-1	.	TGTGCCAGCAGCCCCCCCAGGCATGAGCAGTTCTTC	CASSPPRHEQFF
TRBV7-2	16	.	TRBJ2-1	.	TGTGCCAGCAGCTTAGCGCTACTCCCCGCGAATAGTGAGCAGTTCTTC	CASSLALLPANSEQFF
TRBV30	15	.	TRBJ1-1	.	TGTGCCTGGATTAATACGGACAGAGAGAACACTGAAGCTTTCTTT	CAWINTDRENTEAFF
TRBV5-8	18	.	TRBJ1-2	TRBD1	TGTGCCAGCAGCGTCGGGACAGGGGCCATCATTAATCTAGATGGCTACACCTTC	CASSVGTGAIINLDGYTF
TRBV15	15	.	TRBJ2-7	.	TGTGCCACCAGCAGAGATGGTACGGGGACCTACGAGCAGTACTTC	CATSRDGTGTYEQYF
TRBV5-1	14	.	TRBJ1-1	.	TGCGCCAGCAGCTGGACTGGTCTGAACACTGAAGCTTTCTTT	CASSWTGLNTEAFF
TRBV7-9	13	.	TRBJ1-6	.	TGTGCCAGCAGCTTAGAAGGAGATTCACCCCTCCACTTT	CASSLEGDSPLHF
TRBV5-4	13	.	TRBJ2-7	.	TGTGCCAGCAGCTTGACCGGTGGCTACGAGCAGTACTTC	CASSLTGGYEQYF
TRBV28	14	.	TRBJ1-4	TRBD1	TGTGCCAGCAGTTTAGAGGACAGGAATGAAAAACTGTTTTTT	CASSLEDRNEKLFF
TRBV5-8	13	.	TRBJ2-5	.	TGTGCCAGCAGCTTGGGGAGGAGAGAGACCCAGTACTTC	CASSLGRRETQYF
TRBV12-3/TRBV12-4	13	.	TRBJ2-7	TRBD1	TGTGCCAGCAGAGCCGGGACAGGGGACGAGCAGTACTTC	CASRAGTGDEQYF
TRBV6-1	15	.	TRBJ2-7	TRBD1	TGTGCCAGCAGTGAGGTTTGGGACAGCTTCTACGAGCAGTACTTC	CASSEVWDSFYEQYF